This TCR beta chain is from a study of T cells in Graves' hyperthyroidism and ophthalmopathy. Patients aged 18 to 65 had newly diagnosed hyperthyroidism that had lasted under 2 months. Per the germline V gene, CDR1 is DFQATT and CDR2 is SNEGSKA (reference sequence). The CDR3 extends over 14 amino acids. V dropped 1 base and J dropped 4 bases, with 13 bases sitting between them. Points from the study as a whole: Before onset, ophthalmopathy was predicted by the model a median roughly six months earlier.

Amplification of TCR beta CDR3 regions used RNA as the template. Initially, a first-round RT-PCR of the TCR CDR3 employed the HTBI primer set. Each CDR3 protein is one row after TCRdb ran MiXCR on the multiplex PCR reads. Of approximately 400,000 distinct CDR3 sequences listed, more than 13% were seen once; the top ten hold approximately 30%. This clonotype was counted between two and nine times. Its specificity is not known. The material sequenced was blood. The sequence was collected from a woman aged 25 to 39 with Graves' hyperthyroidism. The V call is TRBV20-1, the J call TRBJ1-2; D unclear. The CDR3: CSARGPGDLYGYTF. CDR3 sequence (DNA): TGCAGTGCTAGAGGGCCGGGAGACCTCTATGGCTACACCTTC.